This T cell receptor (beta chain) is drawn from a study of T cell changes during pregnancy in multiple sclerosis (dated by TCRdb to between 2017 and 2020). A note on the overall study: The study looked at changes in the T cell repertoire across pregnancy in women with multiple sclerosis.

A single count supports this clone. The antigen it binds to is not known. No base qualities exist here, and no much larger clone lies one base off it. V drops 3 bases and J drops 8 bases, leaving 16 bases in between. CDR1 KGHSH and CDR2 LQKENI are derived from the germline V gene. The CDR3, from cysteine to phenylalanine, totals 15 residues. Only the CDR3 DNA stays, 45 bases, in frame from base 1. Libraries were built with the immunoSEQ multiplex PCR assay. TCRdb took over this immuneACCESS table, retaining in-frame rearrangements with V and J assigned. Such tables are incomplete; in checked studies, under half of the missing clones stem from an unresolved V gene, and the remainder is unexplained. The sample contains about 40,000 clones, over 80% of them found a single time. Of the sample, around 5% falls within the top ten clones.

The chain links TRBV18 with TRBJ1-4; TRBD1 is possibly the D segment (6 matching bases). This clonotype originated in a female donor in good health, enrolled as a control in a pregnancy study. Sequencing was performed on peripheral blood, taken in the first trimester of pregnancy. The DNA reads TGTGCCAGCTCACCGTACCAGGGGTTACGGGAAAAACTGTTTTTT. Translated, it gives CASSPYQGLREKLFF.